This T cell receptor beta chain appears in the sequencing data of a study of blood T cell repertoires in COVID-19. The CDR3 covers 14 residues. Per the germline V gene, CDR1 is SGHTA and CDR2 is FQGNSA. Trimming removed 4 bases from V and 4 bases from J, with 13 bases in between. Original analysis: Researchers report that nucleated cell counts were estimated from reference gene primer amplification. Sequencing used immunoSEQ multiplex PCR; TCRdb keeps in-frame clones, though not all of them. Clonal size and the V and J genes are those of that table, whereas D and trimming came from the DNA. The top ten clones hold around 7.4% of a sample with 200,000 or so clones, 80% of them seen once. This clone was observed a few times.

The specimen was PBMCs or T cells enriched from blood (not recorded which). The rearrangement uses TRBV7-2 and TRBJ1-2, with D hard to call. The receptor was derived from a middle-aged woman with acute COVID-19. CDR3 nucleotide sequence: TGTGCCAGCAGCTCCACCTCGGAGGGCTATGGCTACACCTTC. This sequence encodes CASSSTSEGYGYTF.